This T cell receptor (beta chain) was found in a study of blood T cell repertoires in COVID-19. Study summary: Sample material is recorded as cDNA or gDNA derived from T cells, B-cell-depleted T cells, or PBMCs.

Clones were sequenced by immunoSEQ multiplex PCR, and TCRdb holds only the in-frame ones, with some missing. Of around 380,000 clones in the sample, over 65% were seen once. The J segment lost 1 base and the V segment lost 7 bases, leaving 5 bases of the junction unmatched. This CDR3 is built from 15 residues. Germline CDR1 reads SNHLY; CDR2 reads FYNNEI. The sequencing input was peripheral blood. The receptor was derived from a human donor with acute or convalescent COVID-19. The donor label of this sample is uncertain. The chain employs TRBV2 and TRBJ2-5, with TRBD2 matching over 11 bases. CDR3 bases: TGTGCCAGCACCTGGACTAGCGGGTTCCAAGAGACCCAGTACTTC. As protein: CASTWTSGFQETQYF.